The 13 T cell receptor beta chains in this list originate from one sample, sequenced in a study of shared clonotypes between healthy human individuals. Repertoires were generated with immunoSEQ multiplex PCR, while TCRdb's copy carries only in-frame clones and drops some. The repertoire consists of around 990,000 clones, with about 80% occurring once and the leading ten covering 0.89%. Sample: memory CD4+ T cells from PBMCs. Stated subset: CD45RA-negative fraction. The origin of the receptors is a man between 18 and 35 years old in good health. Some clones in this sample may be carry-over from other donors' samples.

The rearrangement joins TRBV7-2 to TRBJ2-5; 8 bases are shared with TRBD2. The V segment lost 7 bases and the J segment 5 bases; nucleotides outside the gene matches: 12. The CDR3 is made up of 15 amino acids. Germline V lookup: CDR1 SGHTA, CDR2 FQGNSA. CDR3 DNA: TGTGCCAGCACCAAAAGCGGGAGTGTGAGGGAGACCCAGTACTTC. Protein sequence: CASTKSGSVRETQYF.

This clone was detected only a few times. The chain has TRBV5-6 and TRBJ2-3; 13 positions agree with TRBD2. This CDR3 has 17 amino acids. The V segment lost 2 bases and the J segment 3 bases; nucleotides outside the gene matches: 6. Germline CDR1 and CDR2: SGHDT and YYEEEE. The CDR3 bases are TGTGCCAGCAGCTTTGGAACGGGACTAGCGGGAACAGATACGCAGTATTTT. Translated, it gives CASSFGTGLAGTDTQYF.

This clone was counted between two and nine times. The chain recombines TRBV5-4 with TRBJ2-7; 7 bases fit TRBD1. The CDR3 has 16 amino acids. CDR1 and CDR2 (germline): SGHNT, YYREEE (reference sequence). J lost 1 base, V lost 1 base, and 8 bases had no gene match. CDR3 sequence: CASSLWVGQLSYEQYF. The DNA of the CDR3 is TGTGCCAGCAGCTTGTGGGTGGGACAGCTTTCCTACGAGCAGTACTTC.

This chain uses TRBV5-1 with TRBJ2-2; the D gene is possibly TRBD2 (8 bases). Trimming took off 3 bases at V and 5 bases at J, with 14 bases between the two ends. The CDR3 runs 15 residues. CDR1 and CDR2 from the germline V gene are SGHRS and YFSETQ. The CDR3: CASSYLAGQTGELFF. CDR3 DNA: TGCGCCAGCAGCTATTTAGCGGGACAGACCGGGGAGCTGTTTTTT.

This chain links TRBV11-2 with TRBJ1-1; D might be TRBD1 (5 bases). The V gene's germline CDR1 is SGHAT and CDR2 FQNNGV. The CDR3 runs 16 residues. Trimming left V 4 bases short and J 11 bases short, with 26 bases between. CDR3 sequence: CASSSRITGAKPRAFF. In nucleotides, the CDR3 is TGTGCCAGCAGCTCCCGCATCACCGGGGCAAAACCGCGGGCTTTCTTT.

The chain uses TRBV2 and TRBJ2-7, with 7 bases aligning to TRBD2. V lost 8 bases and J lost 6; bases outside the gene matches: 10. CDR1 is SNHLY, CDR2 FYNNEI, per germline. The CDR3 length is 13 residues. CDR3 nucleotide sequence: TGTGCCAGCCACCTGAGCGGGGTTGGCGAGCAGTACTTC. Amino acid sequence: CASHLSGVGEQYF.

The chain carries TRBV5-6 and TRBJ2-3, with D unresolved. In germline, CDR1 is SGHDT, CDR2 YYEEEE. This CDR3 region has 15 residues. V was shortened by 2 bases and J by 1 base, with 11 bases between the two germline ends. The CDR3 is CASSFIGRRTDTQYF. The CDR3 bases are TGTGCCAGCAGCTTCATTGGGCGCCGCACAGATACGCAGTATTTT.

This chain links TRBV15 with TRBJ2-5; D unresolved. This CDR3 is built from 14 residues. V was shortened by 3 bases and J by 3 bases, with 11 bases between the two germline ends. CDR1 is LNHNV, CDR2 YYDKDF, per germline (reference sequence). This chain's CDR3 is CATSRGNAEETQYF. In DNA form, the CDR3 reads TGTGCCACCAGCAGGGGTAACGCGGAAGAGACCCAGTACTTC.

The chain links TRBV18 to TRBJ1-4, with D possibly matching TRBD1 (5 bases). Germline-derived CDR1 and CDR2 are KGHSH and LQKENI. Trimming cost V 6 bases and J 2 bases, with 28 bases left between them. CDR3 length: 20 amino acids. CDR3 in DNA: TGTGCCAGCTCCCCGTCTACGGGGGAGTATCAGGAGGGCACTAATGAAAAACTGTTTTTT. It encodes CASSPSTGEYQEGTNEKLFF.

Of note for this clone: Other DNA variants within this sample encode the same CDR3. This chain connects TRBV7-3 to TRBJ1-5; D remains unclear. The CDR3 runs 13 residues. The ends were cut back, 5 bases at V and 7 bases at J, with 12 bases in the middle. In germline, CDR1 is SGHTA, CDR2 FQGTGA. The CDR3, as DNA: TGTGCCAGCAGCCAAGGCCGTGGGCAGCCCCAGCATTTT. Amino acid sequence: CASSQGRGQPQHF.

The gene calls are TRBV5-1 and TRBJ2-1; 11 bases line up with TRBD1. Losses at the gene ends were 4 bases for V and 9 bases for J; bases not matched to a gene: 6. This CDR3 contains 14 residues. Germline V gene lookup returns CDR1 SGHRS and CDR2 YFSETQ. CDR3 nucleotide sequence: TGCGCCAGCAGCATAGGGACAGGGGGTCTTGAGCAGTTCTTC. As protein: CASSIGTGGLEQFF.

The rearrangement uses TRBV5-1 and TRBJ2-2; unclear D gene. Trimming took 2 bases from V and 6 from J, leaving 5 bases between them. The CDR3 covers 12 residues. Germline V lookup: CDR1 SGHRS, CDR2 YFSETQ. The CDR3 loop reads CASSFSSGELFF. CDR3 bases: TGCGCCAGCAGCTTTAGCTCCGGGGAGCTGTTTTTT.

This clone has a count of ten or more. The rearrangement uses TRBV5-1 and TRBJ1-4; D not certain. The length of the CDR3 is 15 residues. Trimming removed 0 bases at V and 4 bases at J, with 10 bases between. Per the germline V gene, CDR1 is SGHRS and CDR2 is YFSETQ. Written as DNA, the CDR3 is TGCGCCAGCAGCTTGGTTTCGGGTTTTAATGAAAAACTGTTTTTT. Protein product: CASSLVSGFNEKLFF.